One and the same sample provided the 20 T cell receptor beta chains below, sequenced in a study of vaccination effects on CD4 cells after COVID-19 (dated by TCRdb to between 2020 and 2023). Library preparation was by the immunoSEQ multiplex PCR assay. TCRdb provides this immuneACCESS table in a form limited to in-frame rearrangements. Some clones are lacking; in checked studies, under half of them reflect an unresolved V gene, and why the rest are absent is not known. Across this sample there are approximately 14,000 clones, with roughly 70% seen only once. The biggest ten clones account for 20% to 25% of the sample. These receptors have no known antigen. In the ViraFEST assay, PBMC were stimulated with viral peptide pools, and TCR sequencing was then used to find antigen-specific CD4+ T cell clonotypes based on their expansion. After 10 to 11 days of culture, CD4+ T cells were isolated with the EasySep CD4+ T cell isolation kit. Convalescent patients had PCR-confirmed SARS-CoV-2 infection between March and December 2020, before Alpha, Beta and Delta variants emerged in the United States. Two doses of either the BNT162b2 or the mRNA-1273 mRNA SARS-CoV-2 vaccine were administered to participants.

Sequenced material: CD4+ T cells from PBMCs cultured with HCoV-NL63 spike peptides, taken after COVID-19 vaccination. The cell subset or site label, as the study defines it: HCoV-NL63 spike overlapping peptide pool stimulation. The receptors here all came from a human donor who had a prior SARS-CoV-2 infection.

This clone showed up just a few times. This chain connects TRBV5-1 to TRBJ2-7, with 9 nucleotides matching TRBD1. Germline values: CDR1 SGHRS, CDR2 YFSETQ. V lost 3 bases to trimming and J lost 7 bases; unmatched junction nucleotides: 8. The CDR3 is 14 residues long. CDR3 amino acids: CASSSRTGEREQYF. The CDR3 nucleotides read TGCGCCAGCAGCTCACGGACAGGGGAGAGGGAGCAGTACTTC.

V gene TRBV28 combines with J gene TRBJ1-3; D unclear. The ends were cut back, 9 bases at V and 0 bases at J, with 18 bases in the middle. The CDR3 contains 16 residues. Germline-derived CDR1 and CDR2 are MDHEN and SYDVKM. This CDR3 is CASSPLSSRSGNTIYF. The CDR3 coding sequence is TGTGCCAGTTCCCCTCTGAGCTCCCGCTCTGGAAACACCATATATTTT. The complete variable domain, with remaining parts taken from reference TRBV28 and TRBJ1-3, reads DVKVTQSSRYLVKRTGEKVFLECVQDMDHENMFWYRQDPGLGLRLIYFSYDVKMKEKGDIPEGYSVSREKKERFSLILESASTNQTSMYLCASSPLSSRSGNTIYFGEGSWLTVV.

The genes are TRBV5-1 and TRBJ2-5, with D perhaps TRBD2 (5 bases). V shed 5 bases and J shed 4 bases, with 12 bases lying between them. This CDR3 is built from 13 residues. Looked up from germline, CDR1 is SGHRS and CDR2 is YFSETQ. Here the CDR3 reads CASSSRGLETQYF. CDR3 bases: TGCGCCAGCAGTTCACGGGGATTAGAGACCCAGTACTTC.

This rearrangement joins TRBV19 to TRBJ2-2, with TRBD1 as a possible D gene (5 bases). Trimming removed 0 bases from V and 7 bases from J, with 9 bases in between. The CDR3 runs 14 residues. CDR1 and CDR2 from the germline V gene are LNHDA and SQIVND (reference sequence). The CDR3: CASSIDLRGGELFF. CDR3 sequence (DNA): TGTGCCAGTAGTATAGATCTAAGGGGCGGGGAGCTGTTTTTT.

CDR3 in amino acids: CAWGTGGTEAFF. CDR3 bases: TGTGCCTGGGGGACAGGGGGGACTGAAGCTTTCTTT. The chain couples TRBV30 to TRBJ1-1; TRBD1 matches 11 bases. Germline trimming cut 5 bases from V and 5 bases from J; bases unmatched to any gene: 1. CDR1 is GTSNPN, CDR2 SVGIG, per germline (reference sequence). The CDR3 has 12 residues.

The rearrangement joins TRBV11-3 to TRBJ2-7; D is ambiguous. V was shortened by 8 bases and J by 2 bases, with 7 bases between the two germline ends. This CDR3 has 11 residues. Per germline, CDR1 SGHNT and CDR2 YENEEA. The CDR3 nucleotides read TGTGCCAGCGGTACCGCCTACGAGCAGTACTTC. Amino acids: CASGTAYEQYF.

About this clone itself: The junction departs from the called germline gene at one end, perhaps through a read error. In nucleotides, the CDR3 is TGTGCCAGCACCGTAGGGGACTACACCTACAATGAGCAGTTCTTC. This gives the protein CASTVGDYTYNEQFF. The rearrangement links TRBV9 to TRBJ2-1; TRBD2 matches at 7 bases. Germline CDR1 and CDR2: SGDLS and YYNGEE. This CDR3 spans 15 amino acids.

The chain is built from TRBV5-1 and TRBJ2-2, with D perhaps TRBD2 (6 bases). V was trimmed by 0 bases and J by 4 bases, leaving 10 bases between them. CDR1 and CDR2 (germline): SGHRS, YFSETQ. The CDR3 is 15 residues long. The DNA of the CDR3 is TGCGCCAGCAGCTTGGGGGGGGTTCTCACCGGGGAGCTGTTTTTT. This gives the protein CASSLGGVLTGELFF.

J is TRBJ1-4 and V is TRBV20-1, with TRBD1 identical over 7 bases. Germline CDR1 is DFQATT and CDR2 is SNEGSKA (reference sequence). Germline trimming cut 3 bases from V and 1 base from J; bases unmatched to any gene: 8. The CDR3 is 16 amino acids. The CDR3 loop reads CSASLQGLGTNEKLFF. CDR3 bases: TGCAGTGCTAGTTTACAGGGGTTAGGAACTAATGAAAAACTGTTTTTT.

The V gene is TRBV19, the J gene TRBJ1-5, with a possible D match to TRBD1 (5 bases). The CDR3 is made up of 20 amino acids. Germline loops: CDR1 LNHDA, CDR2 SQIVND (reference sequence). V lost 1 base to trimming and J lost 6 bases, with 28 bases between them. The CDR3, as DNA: TGTGCCAGTAGTATAGGTAGGTGGGGCAGGGAGCCCTATATGGCTCAGCCCCAGCATTTT. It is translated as CASSIGRWGREPYMAQPQHF.

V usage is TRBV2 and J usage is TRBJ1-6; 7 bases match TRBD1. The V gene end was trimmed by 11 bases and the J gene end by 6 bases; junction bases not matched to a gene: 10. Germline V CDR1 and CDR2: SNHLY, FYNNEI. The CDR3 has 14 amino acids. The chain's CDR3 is CALMKGQPNSPLHF. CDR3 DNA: TGTGCCCTTATGAAGGGACAGCCTAATTCACCCCTCCACTTT.

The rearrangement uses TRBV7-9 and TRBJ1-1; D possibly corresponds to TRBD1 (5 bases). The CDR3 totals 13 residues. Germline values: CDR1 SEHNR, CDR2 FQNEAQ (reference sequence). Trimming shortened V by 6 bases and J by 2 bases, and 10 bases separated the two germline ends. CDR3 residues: CASRRDRNTEAFF. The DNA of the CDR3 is TGTGCCAGCAGACGAGACAGAAACACTGAAGCTTTCTTT. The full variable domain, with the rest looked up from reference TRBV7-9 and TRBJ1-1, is DTGVSQNPRHKITKRGQNVTFRCDPISEHNRLYWYRQTLGQGPEFLTYFQNEAQLEKSRLLSDRFSAERPKGSFSTLEIQRTEQGDSAMYLCASRRDRNTEAFFGQGTRLTVV.

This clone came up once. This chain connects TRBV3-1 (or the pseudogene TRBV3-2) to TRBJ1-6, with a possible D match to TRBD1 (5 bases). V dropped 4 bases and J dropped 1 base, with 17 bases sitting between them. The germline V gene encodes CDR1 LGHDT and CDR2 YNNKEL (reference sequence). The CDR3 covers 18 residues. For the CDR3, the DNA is TGTGCCAGCAGCCCACAAGTGGGGGGTAGGTCCTATAATTCACCCCTCCACTTT. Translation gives CASSPQVGGRSYNSPLHF.

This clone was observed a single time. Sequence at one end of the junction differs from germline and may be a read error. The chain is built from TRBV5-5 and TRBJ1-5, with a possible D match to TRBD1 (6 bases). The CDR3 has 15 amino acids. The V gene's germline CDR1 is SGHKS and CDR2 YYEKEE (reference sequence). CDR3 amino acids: CASSPMSGGNQPQHF. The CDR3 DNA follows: TGTGCCAGCAGCCCAATGTCGGGGGGCAACCAGCCCCAGCATTTT.

The CDR3 is CASSAIQETQYF. The CDR3 region has the DNA TGTGCCAGCAGTGCGATTCAAGAGACCCAGTACTTC. The genes are TRBV2 and TRBJ2-5; D uncertain. CDR3 length: 12 amino acids. Germline loops: CDR1 SNHLY, CDR2 FYNNEI. V was pared by 4 bases and J by 2 bases, with 5 bases between.

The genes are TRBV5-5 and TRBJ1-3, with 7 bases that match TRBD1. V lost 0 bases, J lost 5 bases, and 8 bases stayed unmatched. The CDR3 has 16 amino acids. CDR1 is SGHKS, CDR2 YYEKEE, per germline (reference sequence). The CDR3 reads CASSLEPAGGRNTIYF. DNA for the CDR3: TGTGCCAGCAGCTTGGAACCCGCAGGGGGTAGAAACACCATATATTTT.

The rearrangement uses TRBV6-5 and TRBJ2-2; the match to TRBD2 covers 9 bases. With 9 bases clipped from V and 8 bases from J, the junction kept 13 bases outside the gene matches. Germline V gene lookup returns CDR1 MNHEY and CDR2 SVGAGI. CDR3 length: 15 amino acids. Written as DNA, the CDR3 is TGTGCCAGTAGACGTAGCGGGAGTAGCACAGGGGAGCTGTTTTTT. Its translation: CASRRSGSSTGELFF.

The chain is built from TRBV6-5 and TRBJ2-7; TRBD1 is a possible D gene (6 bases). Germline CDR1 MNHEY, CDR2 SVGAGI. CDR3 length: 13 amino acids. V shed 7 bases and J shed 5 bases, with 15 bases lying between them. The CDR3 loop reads CASNPRGVDEQYF. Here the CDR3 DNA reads TGTGCCAGCAATCCCAGGGGTGTGGACGAGCAGTACTTC.

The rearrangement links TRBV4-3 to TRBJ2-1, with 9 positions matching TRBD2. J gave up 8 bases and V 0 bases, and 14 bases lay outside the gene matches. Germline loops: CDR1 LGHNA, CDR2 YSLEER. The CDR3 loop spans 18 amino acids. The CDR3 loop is CASSQELGFGTSKYEQFF. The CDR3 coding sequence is TGCGCCAGCAGCCAAGAGTTGGGGTTCGGGACTAGCAAGTATGAGCAGTTCTTC.

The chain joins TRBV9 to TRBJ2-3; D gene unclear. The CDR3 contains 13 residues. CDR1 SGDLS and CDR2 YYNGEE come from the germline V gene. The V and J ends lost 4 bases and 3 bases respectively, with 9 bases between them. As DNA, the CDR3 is TGTGCCAGCAGCCCCGGCCCAACAGATACGCAGTATTTT. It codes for CASSPGPTDTQYF.